This T cell receptor (beta chain) originates from a study of T cell responses to AZD1222 COVID-19 vaccine. The CDR3 consists of 12 residues. Germline lookup yields CDR1 MNHEY and CDR2 SVGAGI. The germline V and J ends were trimmed by 3 bases and 10 bases, with 10 bases remaining between them. Profiling relied on immunoSEQ multiplex PCR, and the TCRdb table lists in-frame clones only, not all of them. In the table there are some 150,000 clones, 80% to 90% of which are singletons. The chain combines TRBV6-5 with TRBJ2-1; no clear D gene. The TCR originated in an adult who received the AZD1222 COVID-19 vaccine. Source: peripheral blood, taken 28 days after the second AZD1222 dose. The CDR3 DNA sequence: TGTGCCAGCAGTTATTCGACCGAAGAGCAGTTCTTC. As protein: CASSYSTEEQFF.